This TCR beta chain is drawn from a study of blood T cell repertoires in COVID-19. Overall study context: PBMCs, B-cell-depleted T cells, or T cells were the source of the cDNA or gDNA that made up the material.

CDR1 and CDR2 (germline): SGHVS, FQNEAQ. With V trimmed by 2 bases and J by 3 bases, 3 bases remained unmatched. The CDR3 spans 14 residues. The repertoire was sequenced with immunoSEQ multiplex PCR; TCRdb's copy has only in-frame clones and lacks some. The table records about 370,000 clones, around 90% of them present only once. J is TRBJ2-5 and V is TRBV7-8, with 7 bases identical to TRBD2. This TCR was recovered from a man younger than 30 with active or convalescent COVID-19. Sequences were obtained from peripheral blood. The CDR3 reads CASSLPLAEETQYF. CDR3 in DNA: TGTGCCAGCAGCTTACCTCTAGCGGAAGAGACCCAGTACTTC.